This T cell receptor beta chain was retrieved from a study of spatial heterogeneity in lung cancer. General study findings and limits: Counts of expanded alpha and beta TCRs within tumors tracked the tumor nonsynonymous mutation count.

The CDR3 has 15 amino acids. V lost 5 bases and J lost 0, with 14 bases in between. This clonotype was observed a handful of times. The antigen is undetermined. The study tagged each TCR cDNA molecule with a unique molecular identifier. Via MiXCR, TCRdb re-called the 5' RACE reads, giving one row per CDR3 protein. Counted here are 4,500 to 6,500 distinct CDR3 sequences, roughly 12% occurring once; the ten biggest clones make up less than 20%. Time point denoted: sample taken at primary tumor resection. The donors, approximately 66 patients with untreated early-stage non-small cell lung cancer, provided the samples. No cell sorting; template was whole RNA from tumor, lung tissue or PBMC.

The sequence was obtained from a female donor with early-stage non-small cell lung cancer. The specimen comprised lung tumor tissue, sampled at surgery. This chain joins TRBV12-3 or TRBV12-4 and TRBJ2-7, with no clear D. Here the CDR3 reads CASSPGFRSSYEQYF. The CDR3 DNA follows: TGTGCCAGCAGTCCCGGATTCCGGAGCTCCTACGAGCAGTACTTC.